Each of the 7 T cell receptor beta chains below was sequenced from the same sample in a study of response to subunit inactivated influenza vaccine. A single record per CDR3 protein comes from TCRdb applying MiXCR to the RT-PCR reads. The sample contains 800,000 to 1,000,000 distinct CDR3 sequences, around 21% of which appear only once. The input for sequencing was PBMCs from blood, taken 5 to 6 days after vaccination. Source of these receptors: a man in his forties or fifties who received an inactivated influenza vaccine.

The DNA for the CDR3 is TGTGCCAGCAGCCCCTCGTCGGCGGGAGGGCCCTTTGAGCAGTTCTTC. Encoded protein: CASSPSSAGGPFEQFF. The chain combines TRBV7-3 with TRBJ2-1, with 9 bases that match TRBD2. V shed 5 bases and J 9 bases; nucleotides not matched to a gene: 14. CDR1 is SGHTA, CDR2 FQGTGA, per germline. CDR3 length equals 16 residues. The full variable domain, in which reference TRBV7-3 and TRBJ2-1 provide the parts outside the CDR3, is GAGVSQTPSNKVTEKGKYVELRCDPISGHTALYWYRQSLGQGPEFLIYFQGTGAADDSGLPNDRFFAVRPEGSVSTLKIQRTERGDSAVYLCASSPSSAGGPFEQFFGPGTRLTVL.

The chain links TRBV7-2 to TRBJ1-2, with D uncertain. Trimming took 5 bases from V and 7 from J, leaving 11 bases between them. This CDR3 spans 12 amino acids. The V gene's germline CDR1 is SGHTA and CDR2 FQGNSA. CDR3 loop: CASSPERGGYTF. CDR3 nucleotide sequence: TGTGCCAGCAGCCCCGAGCGAGGTGGCTACACCTTC. Combining the CDR3 with reference TRBV7-2 and TRBJ1-2 gives the whole variable domain GAGVSQSPSNKVTEKGKDVELRCDPISGHTALYWYRQSLGQGLEFLIYFQGNSAPDKSGLPSDRFSAERTGGSVSTLTIQRTQQEDSAVYLCASSPERGGYTFGSGTRLTVV.

This clonotype showed up just once. The gene calls are TRBV6-2 or TRBV6-3 and TRBJ2-3; 9 bases line up with TRBD1. V shed 5 bases, J shed 4 bases, and the junction held 10 bases outside the gene matches. Germline-derived CDR1 and CDR2 are MNHEY and SVGEGT. The CDR3 extends over 16 amino acids. The DNA of the CDR3 is TGTGCCAGCAGTCAGCCCAGGACAGGGGAAGCAGATACGCAGTATTTT. Translation: CASSQPRTGEADTQYF.

This clonotype has a handful of counts. The chain uses TRBV6-6 and TRBJ2-2; D gene ambiguous. This CDR3 is 13 amino acids long. With 1 base removed from V and 3 bases from J, the gap between germline ends came to 3 bases. The germline V gene encodes CDR1 MNHNY and CDR2 SVGAGI (reference sequence). In DNA, the CDR3 is TGTGCCAGCAGTTACTTGGACACCGGGGAGCTGTTTTTT. This encodes CASSYLDTGELFF.

This clonotype was seen only a few times. The chain recombines TRBV20-1 with TRBJ2-1; the match to TRBD2 covers 12 bases. This CDR3 is built from 13 residues. CDR1 is DFQATT and CDR2 is SNEGSKA in the germline V gene (reference sequence). Trimming took 6 bases from V and 8 from J; bases not matched to a gene: 5. The CDR3 DNA reads TGCAGTGCCGGACTAGCGGGGCTGGATGAGCAGTTCTTC. It yields the protein CSAGLAGLDEQFF.

This clonotype came up once. The V and J genes are TRBV20-1 and TRBJ1-1; tentative D call: TRBD1 (6 bases). V lost 1 base and J lost 7, with 16 bases in between. CDR3 length: 14 residues. Germline assignment: CDR1 DFQATT and CDR2 SNEGSKA (reference sequence). This CDR3 reads CSARGPTGIGEAFF. CDR3 DNA sequence: TGCAGTGCTAGAGGACCTACAGGGATCGGTGAAGCTTTCTTT.

The chain joins TRBV7-2 to TRBJ2-7; 9 bases line up with TRBD1. The CDR3 consists of 14 residues. V lost 6 bases to trimming and J lost 4 bases; unmatched junction nucleotides: 7. Germline loops: CDR1 SGHTA, CDR2 FQGNSA. CDR3 sequence reads: CTSRETGGLYEQYF. For the CDR3, the DNA is TGTACCAGCAGGGAGACAGGGGGTTTGTACGAGCAGTACTTC.